The source of this T cell receptor beta chain is a study of identical twins. Germline loops: CDR1 LGHNA, CDR2 YNFKEQ. Trimming removed 0 bases from V and 6 bases from J, with 13 bases in between. The CDR3 length is 15 residues. TCRdb ran MiXCR on the 5' RACE reads and lists one entry per CDR3 protein. Among around 1.7 million distinct CDR3 sequences listed, 32% were seen once. The J gene is TRBJ2-3, the V gene TRBV4-2; D is possibly TRBD2 (5 bases). Sequencing used cord blood. The TCR was taken from a newborn girl in good health. The CDR3 sequence: CASSQDPRGRDTQYF. For the CDR3, the DNA is TGTGCCAGCAGCCAAGACCCCCGGGGAAGGGATACGCAGTATTTT.